The 9 T cell receptor beta chains reported below all come from one sample, sequenced in a study of T cells in Graves' hyperthyroidism and ophthalmopathy. RNA transcripts yielded amplified TCR beta CDR3 regions. A first-round RT-PCR of the TCR CDR3 used the HTBI primer set. MiXCR was run by TCRdb on the multiplex PCR reads, yielding one entry per CDR3 protein. The sample records approximately 400,000 distinct CDR3 sequences, around an eighth being singletons. The sample comprised blood. The receptor source for this set is a man aged 45 to 65 with Graves' ophthalmopathy.

This clonotype has at least ten counts. This chain joins TRBV28 and TRBJ1-5, with D perhaps TRBD1 (6 bases). Germline V gives CDR1 MDHEN, CDR2 SYDVKM. The V end lost 7 bases, the J end lost 2 bases, and 18 bases lay between the germline ends. The CDR3 is 16 residues long. CDR3 residues: CASTLPGHSGNQPQHF. The CDR3 nucleotides read TGTGCCAGCACTCTGCCGGGACATTCCGGCAATCAGCCCCAGCATTTT.

This clonotype was observed many times. The gene calls are TRBV5-5 and TRBJ2-3, with 8 bases fitting TRBD2. V lost 1 base to trimming and J lost 2 bases; unmatched junction nucleotides: 3. Germline loops: CDR1 SGHKS, CDR2 YYEKEE (reference sequence). The CDR3 length is 15 residues. The CDR3 DNA follows: TGTGCCAGCAGCTTGAGCGGGGGCCACACAGATACGCAGTATTTT. This codes for CASSLSGGHTDTQYF.

At least ten counts were recorded for this clonotype. The J gene is TRBJ2-7, the V gene TRBV20-1; no firm D call. This CDR3 spans 11 amino acids. Germline V gives CDR1 DFQATT, CDR2 SNEGSKA (reference sequence). V was shortened by 3 bases and J by 4 bases, with 7 bases between the two germline ends. CDR3 in amino acids: CSASDKYEQYF. As DNA, the CDR3 is TGCAGTGCTAGTGATAAATACGAGCAGTACTTC.

This clonotype came up a few times. The V and J genes are TRBV14 and TRBJ1-3; no reliable D call. V was cut by 2 bases and J by 3 bases, with 8 bases left in between. The V gene's germline CDR1 is SGHDN and CDR2 FVKESK. The CDR3 spans 14 residues. The CDR3 nucleotides read TGTGCCAGCAGCCAACGTAGTTTTGGAAACACCATATATTTT. Its protein product is CASSQRSFGNTIYF.

In its sample, this clonotype was seen many times. The chain employs TRBV7-9 and TRBJ2-3, with TRBD2 matching 7 bases. V trimming: 5 bases; J trimming: 3 bases; junction bases outside the gene matches: 5. Germline V gives CDR1 SEHNR, CDR2 FQNEAQ (reference sequence). CDR3 length: 14 residues. CDR3 loop: CASSTSGGTDTQYF. The CDR3 DNA reads TGTGCCAGCAGCACCTCGGGGGGAACAGATACGCAGTATTTT.

This clonotype has at least ten counts. This chain uses TRBV7-3 with TRBJ2-1, with 7 positions matching TRBD2. CDR1 and CDR2 from the germline V gene are SGHTA and FQGTGA. With 1 base clipped from V and 1 base from J, the junction kept 13 bases outside the gene matches. The CDR3 totals 19 residues. This CDR3 is CASSLIPIGLAASYNEQFF. The CDR3, as DNA: TGTGCCAGCAGCTTAATCCCTATAGGTCTAGCGGCGTCCTACAATGAGCAGTTCTTC.

This clonotype was observed a few times. The junction departs from germline at one end; a sequencing error may be responsible. This chain links TRBV20-1 with TRBJ1-1; tentatively, D is TRBD1 (6 bases). This CDR3 is built from 15 residues. CDR1 and CDR2 (germline): DFQATT, SNEGSKA (reference sequence). Here the CDR3 DNA reads TGCAGTGCCAGAGGGGGAAAAAACCCGAACACTGAAGCTTTCTTT. It yields the protein CSARGGKNPNTEAFF.

The gene calls are TRBV6-1 and TRBJ1-6; D not certain. Germline V gene sequence: CDR1 MNHNS, CDR2 SASEGT. The length of the CDR3 is 12 residues. The V and J ends lost 5 bases and 8 bases respectively, with 7 bases between them. As DNA, the CDR3 is TGTGCCAGCAGTTACAAGTATTCACCCCTCCACTTT. Translating it yields CASSYKYSPLHF.

This clonotype was observed many times. In DNA form, the CDR3 reads TGTGCCAGCAGCCCTGACACTAACGGCCTCAGCACAGATACGCAGTATTTT. Translation: CASSPDTNGLSTDTQYF. The J gene is TRBJ2-3, the V gene TRBV7-8; D uncertain. The CDR3 loop spans 17 amino acids. The germline V and J ends were trimmed by 5 bases and 0 bases, with 18 bases remaining between them. The V gene's germline CDR1 is SGHVS and CDR2 FQNEAQ.